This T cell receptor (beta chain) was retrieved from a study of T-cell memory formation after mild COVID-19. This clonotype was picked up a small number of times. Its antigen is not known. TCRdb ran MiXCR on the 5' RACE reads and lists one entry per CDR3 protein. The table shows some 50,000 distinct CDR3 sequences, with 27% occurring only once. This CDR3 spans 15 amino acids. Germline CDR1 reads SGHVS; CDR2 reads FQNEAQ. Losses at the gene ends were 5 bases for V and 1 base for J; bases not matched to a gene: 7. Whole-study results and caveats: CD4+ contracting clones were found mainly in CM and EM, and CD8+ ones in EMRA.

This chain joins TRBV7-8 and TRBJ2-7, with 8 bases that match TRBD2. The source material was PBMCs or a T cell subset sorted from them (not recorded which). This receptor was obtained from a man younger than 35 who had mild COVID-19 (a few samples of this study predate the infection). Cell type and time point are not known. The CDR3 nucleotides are TGTGCCAGCAGCCGCACTTCTAGCGGGTCCTACGAGCAGTACTTC. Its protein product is CASSRTSSGSYEQYF.